Listed below are T cell receptor beta chains from one sample, sequenced in a study of beta chain features in type 1 diabetes. The repertoire was sequenced with immunoSEQ multiplex PCR; TCRdb's copy has only in-frame clones and lacks some. This table holds about 53,000 clones, about 60% found once. The sequencing sample was made of stem cell memory CD4+ T cells from blood. The source of these receptors is a woman aged 25 to 45 with type 1 diabetes. Each CDR3 is given with its conserved first and last residue. Size is stated for part of the rows, as once, few or many counts, or as a class when the clone is expanded.

TRBV11-3 . CASSLAANNEQFF
TRBV5-4 . CASSLEIEVANYGYTF
TRBV18 . CASSPGQQATLNTEAFF
TRBV14 . CASSQRGDSSYNEQFF
TRBV30 . CAWSSWTSGGQETQYF
TRBV4-2 . CASSHDLRSEQFF
TRBV15 . CATSRAQISGANVLTF
TRBV7-3 . CASSLPGGGYNEQFF
TRBV4-2 . CASSQGGGVGTEAFF
TRBV18 . CASSPPGVNTEAFF
TRBV5-1 . CASSRREGTLETQYF
TRBV7-9 . CASCPVLARGTGELFF
TRBV11-2 . CASRTLAEIYNEQFF
TRBV7-9 few CASSRPGQGNEKLFF
TRBV5-1 . CASSPRGQGLADTQYF
TRBV6-5 . CASSHWTSAYNEQFF
TRBV7-9 few CASRGLAGAGELFF
TRBV27 . CASSRRENPGLADNEQFF
TRBV2 . CASSVAETPTWGYTF
TRBV11-2 . CASSPRGADNEQFF
TRBV28 . CASISFSGRAYEQYF
TRBV16 . CASSQWAEGGKPQHF
TRBV5-6 . CASSPWTGEQYF
TRBV5-1 . CASSFTSGAYNEQFF
TRBV4-1 . CASSQDRGEATDTQYF
TRBV7-8 . CASSPPGDSNQPQHF
TRBV6-1 . CASSVGTSGLRGEQFF
TRBV5-1 . CASRPGGRAQETQYF
TRBV6-5 . CASSQQGNQETQYF
TRBV4-1 . CASSQSRAGVSNEQFF
TRBV19 . CASTLSRGNEAFF
TRBV6-1 . CASSEARPGQGANYGYTF
TRBV25-1 . CASSGWTGRNTEAFF
TRBV4-1 . CASSRTGGTVRGYGYTF
TRBV30 few CAWSPGSLNGETQYF
TRBV5-1 . CASSLVAGVGANVLTF
TRBV4-1 few CASSQGASGTPEQFF
TRBV5-1 . CASSLDSGNQPQHF
TRBV11-1 . CASSDPGQGYNEQFF
TRBV9 . CASSAQPSGNTDTQYF
TRBV10-3 . CAIRSGDRETQYF
TRBV6-5 . CASMSTGQPGNTIYF